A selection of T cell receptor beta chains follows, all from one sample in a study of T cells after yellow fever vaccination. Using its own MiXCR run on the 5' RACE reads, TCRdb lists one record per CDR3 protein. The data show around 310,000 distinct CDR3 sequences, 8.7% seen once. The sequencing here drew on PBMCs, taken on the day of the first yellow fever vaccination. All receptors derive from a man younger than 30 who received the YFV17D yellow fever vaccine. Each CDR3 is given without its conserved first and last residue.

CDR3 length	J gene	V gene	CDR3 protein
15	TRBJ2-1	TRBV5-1	ASSDAWLGQTHNEQF
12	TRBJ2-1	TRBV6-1	ASSRYEALNEQF
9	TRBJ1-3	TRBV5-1	ASSSANTIY
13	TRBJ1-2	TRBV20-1	SAWGQGIFDYGYT
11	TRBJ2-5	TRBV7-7	ASSSDSWETQY
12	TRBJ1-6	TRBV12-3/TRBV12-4	ASTLRAWDSPLH
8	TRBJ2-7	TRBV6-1	ASSAYEQY
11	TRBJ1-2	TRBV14	ASSQTPSGGYT
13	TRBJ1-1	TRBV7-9	ASSSPRGAWTEAF
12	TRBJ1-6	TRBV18	ASSLWTGDSPLH
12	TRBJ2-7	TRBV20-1	SASARGIPVEQY
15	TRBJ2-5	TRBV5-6	ASSTLAGGSSQETQY
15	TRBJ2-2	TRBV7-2	ASSLYRTGYITGELF
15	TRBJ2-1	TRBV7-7	ASSLRLAGGPNNEQF
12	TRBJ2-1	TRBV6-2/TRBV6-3	ASSYGLELNEQF
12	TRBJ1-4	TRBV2	ASSEVAANEKLF
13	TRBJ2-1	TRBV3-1	ASSPWTGGINEQF
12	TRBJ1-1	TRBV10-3	AILPRQGASEAF
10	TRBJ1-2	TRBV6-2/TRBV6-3	ASSYSADGYT
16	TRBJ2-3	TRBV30	AWRNGQAWASVTDTQY
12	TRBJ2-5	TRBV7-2	ASSLNFVQETQY
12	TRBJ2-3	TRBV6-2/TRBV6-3	ASRGGGGKDTQY
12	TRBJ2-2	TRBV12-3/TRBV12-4	ASTRRGVTGELF
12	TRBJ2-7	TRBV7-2	ASSQLAGAYEQY
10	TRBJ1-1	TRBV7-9	ASSIQDGEAF
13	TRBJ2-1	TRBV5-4	ASNTPGQGSNEQF
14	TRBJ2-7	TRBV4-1	ASSQDASYSWDEQY
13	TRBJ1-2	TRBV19	ASSTHMLDSYGYT
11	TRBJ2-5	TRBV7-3	ASSLAHEETQY
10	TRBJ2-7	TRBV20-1	SARPGGHEQY
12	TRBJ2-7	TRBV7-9	ASLKNDGTYEQY
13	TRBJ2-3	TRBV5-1	ASRTSGASTDTQY
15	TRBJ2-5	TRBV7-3	ASRVSGLAGGRETQY
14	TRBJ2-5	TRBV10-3	AISPGQGVPGETQY
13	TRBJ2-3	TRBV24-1	ATSDMDRSTDTQY
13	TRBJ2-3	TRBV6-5	ASSYSITYTDTQY
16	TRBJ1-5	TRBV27	ASSLSNIGQGESQPQH
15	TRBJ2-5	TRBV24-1	ATSDLYSGGTQETQY
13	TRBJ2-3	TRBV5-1	ASSRQGADTDTQY
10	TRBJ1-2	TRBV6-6	ASSYSTESYT